The next 25 T cell receptor beta chains were all read from a single sample in a study of T cell responses to AZD1222 COVID-19 vaccine. The method was immunoSEQ multiplex PCR; TCRdb's version includes in-frame clones alone and lacks a portion of them. The sample has tens of thousands of clones, 70% to 90% seen once. The sample consisted of peripheral blood, taken on day 0 of AZD1222 vaccination. These receptor sequences come from an adult in good health.

V gene TRBV9 combines with J gene TRBJ2-3; 8 bases fit TRBD2. After removal of 2 bases from V and 4 bases from J, the junction contained 6 bases not matched to a gene. Germline CDR1 SGDLS, CDR2 YYNGEE. The length of the CDR3 is 15 residues. CDR3 loop: CASSVNSGAADTQYF. In nucleotides, the CDR3 is TGTGCCAGCAGCGTGAATAGCGGGGCGGCAGATACGCAGTATTTT.

The V and J genes are TRBV10-1 and TRBJ2-1; D possibly matches TRBD1 or TRBD2 (5 bases each). Germline CDR1 is WNHNN and CDR2 is SYGVQD (reference sequence). The germline V and J ends were trimmed by 2 bases and 5 bases, with 10 bases remaining between them. The CDR3 runs to 14 residues. CDR3 bases: TGCGCCAGCAGTGAGCACGGGGCCCACAATGAGCAGTTCTTC. Its protein is CASSEHGAHNEQFF.

This sequence joins TRBV5-1 and TRBJ2-2, with 9 bases fitting TRBD1. V lost 0 bases, J lost 7 bases, and 4 bases stayed unmatched. This CDR3 contains 15 residues. The germline V gene encodes CDR1 SGHRS and CDR2 YFSETQ. In nucleotides, the CDR3 is TGCGCCAGCAGCTTGGAACAGGGGGCGAACGGGGAGCTGTTTTTT. Translated: CASSLEQGANGELFF.

The chain uses TRBV2 and TRBJ2-3; D might be TRBD1 or TRBD2, each matching 6 bases. Deletions cut 2 bases from V and 0 bases from J, with 12 bases between. The CDR3 length is 16 residues. Germline CDR1 is SNHLY and CDR2 is FYNNEI. CDR3 sequence reads: CASSEPLGGSTDTQYF. The CDR3 DNA is TGTGCCAGCAGTGAACCGTTAGGGGGGAGCACAGATACGCAGTATTTT.

The chain couples TRBV6-4 to TRBJ1-6; D is ambiguous. The germline gives CDR1 MRHNA, CDR2 SNTAGT. The CDR3 sequence is 13 residues long. Trimming took 3 bases from V and 6 from J, leaving 6 bases between them. CDR3 in DNA: TGTGCCAGCAGTGAAAGTCCTAATTCACCCCTCCACTTT. Translating it yields CASSESPNSPLHF.

V and J are TRBV19 and TRBJ2-7; possible D gene TRBD2, 7 bases. Trimming pared 5 bases from V and 3 bases from J, leaving 20 bases between. This CDR3 has 16 residues. CDR1 LNHDA and CDR2 SQIVND come from the germline V gene (reference sequence). Here the CDR3 reads CASSPMTRGGGYEQYF. CDR3 nucleotides: TGTGCCAGTAGTCCCATGACGAGGGGAGGGGGCTACGAGCAGTACTTC.

CDR3 sequence: CASSEGQYYGYTF. The CDR3 nucleotides read TGCGCCAGCAGTGAGGGACAGTACTATGGCTACACCTTC. V usage is TRBV10-1 and J usage is TRBJ1-2, with D perhaps matching TRBD1 (6 bases). V was clipped by 2 bases and J by 3 bases, with 7 bases between them. Looked up from germline, CDR1 is WNHNN and CDR2 is SYGVQD (reference sequence). This CDR3 has 13 residues.

The chain recombines TRBV6-2 or TRBV6-3 with TRBJ2-1, with D perhaps TRBD1 (5 bases). V lost 6 bases to trimming and J lost 7 bases, with 22 bases between them. The CDR3 totals 16 residues. CDR1 and CDR2 (germline): MNHEY, SVGEGT. The CDR3 DNA reads as TGTGCCAGCAGCCTACAGGACGGGCCCCCTTTTAATGAGCAGTTCTTC. This encodes CASSLQDGPPFNEQFF.

The V and J genes are TRBV6-1 and TRBJ1-1; TRBD1 agrees at 7 bases. V lost 4 bases and J lost 5; bases outside the gene matches: 16. Per germline, CDR1 MNHNS and CDR2 SASEGT. The CDR3 covers 17 residues. The CDR3 coding sequence is TGTGCCAGCAGTGGAGGCAGGGGGACCCTACGGGGTACTGAAGCTTTCTTT. Protein product: CASSGGRGTLRGTEAFF.

The chain recombines TRBV6-5 with TRBJ1-2; 8 nucleotides agree with TRBD1. V dropped 0 bases and J dropped 5; count of bases not matched to a gene: 5. The CDR3 length is 15 residues. Germline-derived CDR1 and CDR2 are MNHEY and SVGAGI. CDR3 sequence reads: CASSYSQGAGYGYTF. CDR3 nucleotide sequence: TGTGCCAGCAGTTACTCCCAGGGGGCTGGGTATGGCTACACCTTC.

V is TRBV5-1 and J is TRBJ1-6; TRBD1 agrees at 7 bases. CDR3 length equals 18 residues. Trimming at V came to 1 base and at J to 4 bases, leaving 11 bases not matched to a gene. Germline CDR1 and CDR2: SGHRS and YFSETQ. CDR3 DNA: TGCGCCAGCAGCTTGAATGCTCAGGGGGTTCCTTATAATTCACCCCTCCACTTT. Translating gives CASSLNAQGVPYNSPLHF. The full variable domain, rest sourced from reference TRBV5-1 and TRBJ1-6, is KAGVTQTPRYLIKTRGQQVTLSCSPISGHRSVSWYQQTPGQGLQFLFEYFSETQRNKGNFPGRFSGRQFSNSRSEMNVSTLELGDSALYLCASSLNAQGVPYNSPLHFGNGTRLTVT.

The chain employs TRBV18 and TRBJ2-2; D remains ambiguous. The germline gives CDR1 KGHSH, CDR2 LQKENI. V was shortened by 6 bases and J by 5 bases, with 10 bases between the two germline ends. This CDR3 contains 13 residues. This CDR3 is CASSLLETGELFF. The CDR3 DNA reads TGTGCCAGCTCTCTTCTCGAAACCGGGGAGCTGTTTTTT.

The rearrangement joins TRBV4-1 to TRBJ1-1, with TRBD1 matching over 7 bases. The junction had 19 bases not matched to a gene; V was cut back by 0 bases and J by 3 bases. CDR3 length: 20 amino acids. CDR1 and CDR2 from the germline V gene are MGHRA and YSYEKL. CDR3 in amino acids: CASSQEVQYRRGRTDTEAFF. The CDR3 region has the DNA TGCGCCAGCAGCCAAGAGGTGCAGTACCGTAGGGGGCGGACGGACACTGAAGCTTTCTTT.

V gene TRBV7-6 combines with J gene TRBJ1-4, with D hard to call. The CDR3 consists of 16 residues. Trimming left V 5 bases short and J 0 bases short, with 13 bases between. Germline V gene lookup returns CDR1 SGHVS and CDR2 FNYEAQ. The CDR3 sequence: CASSPIARATNEKLFF. The CDR3 DNA is TGTGCCAGCAGCCCAATTGCCAGAGCAACTAATGAAAAACTGTTTTTT.

The genes are TRBV19 and TRBJ1-2; D perhaps matches TRBD1 (6 bases). Germline lookup yields CDR1 LNHDA and CDR2 SQIVND (reference sequence). Trimming left V 2 bases short and J 7 bases short, with 14 bases between. The CDR3 has 14 residues. The DNA of the CDR3 is TGTGCCAGTAGTATAAATGGGGGGCCCCTTGGCTACACCTTC. It yields the protein CASSINGGPLGYTF.

The chain couples TRBV19 to TRBJ1-2, with 9 bases matching TRBD1. The germline V gene has CDR1 LNHDA and CDR2 SQIVND (reference sequence). This CDR3 is built from 15 residues. J gave up 4 bases and V 4 bases, and 7 bases lay outside the gene matches. The CDR3 DNA follows: TGTGCCAGTAGTACTCGGACAGGGGACATCTATGGCTACACCTTC. Encoded protein: CASSTRTGDIYGYTF.

The chain couples TRBV10-2 to TRBJ1-3, with 9 bases lining up with TRBD1. The germline V gene encodes CDR1 WSHSY and CDR2 SAAADI. V lost 7 bases, J lost 3 bases, and 4 bases stayed unmatched. This CDR3 has 14 amino acids. CDR3 region: CASKQTGGGNTIYF. In DNA, the CDR3 is TGCGCCAGCAAGCAGACAGGGGGTGGAAACACCATATATTTT.

The chain joins TRBV10-3 to TRBJ1-6, with a tentative D call TRBD1 (6 bases). This CDR3 spans 16 amino acids. V lost 6 bases and J lost 10, with 22 bases in between. Per the germline V gene, CDR1 is ENHRY and CDR2 is SYGVKD. DNA for the CDR3: TGTGCCATCAGCGGACGAAAGGGGGGCGAGGGCTCACCCCTCCACTTT. This gives the protein CAISGRKGGEGSPLHF.

The chain uses TRBV5-5 and TRBJ2-7; the match to TRBD1 covers 7 bases. V dropped 0 bases and J dropped 1; count of bases not matched to a gene: 10. This CDR3 is built from 17 residues. CDR1 is SGHKS, CDR2 YYEKEE, per germline (reference sequence). Written as DNA, the CDR3 is TGTGCCAGCAGCTTGGCCCCGGTAGGGGGCGAATCCTACGAGCAGTACTTC. Its translation is CASSLAPVGGESYEQYF.

This clone was counted a single time. This chain connects TRBV7-8 to TRBJ1-3; 8 bases map to TRBD1. V dropped 1 base and J dropped 4; count of bases not matched to a gene: 12. Germline assignment: CDR1 SGHVS and CDR2 FQNEAQ. This CDR3 has 18 amino acids. CDR3 nucleotide sequence: TGTGCCAGCAGCTTAGGGCTTTTCCAGACAGGGGCCGGAAACACCATATATTTT. Translation gives CASSLGLFQTGAGNTIYF.

The chain links TRBV7-3 to TRBJ1-6; D unclear. Germline CDR1 reads SGHTA; CDR2 reads FQGTGA. The V end lost 5 bases, the J end lost 4 bases, and 6 bases lay between the germline ends. This CDR3 contains 13 residues. The CDR3 DNA is TGTGCCAGCAGCAAAGAGTATAATTCACCCCTCCACTTT. This translates into CASSKEYNSPLHF. The variable domain in full, completed from reference TRBV7-3 and TRBJ1-6, reads GAGVSQTPSNKVTEKGKYVELRCDPISGHTALYWYRQSLGQGPEFLIYFQGTGAADDSGLPNDRFFAVRPEGSVSTLKIQRTERGDSAVYLCASSKEYNSPLHFGNGTRLTVT.

This chain joins TRBV5-4 and TRBJ1-2, with D perhaps TRBD1 (6 bases). The CDR3 contains 15 residues. Trimming stripped 0 bases from V and 4 bases from J, with 13 bases between. Germline values: CDR1 SGHNT, CDR2 YYREEE (reference sequence). As DNA, the CDR3 is TGTGCCAGCAGCTTGGCTGGGGGGCTGGGCTATGGCTACACCTTC. It translates to CASSLAGGLGYGYTF.

The chain employs TRBV3-1 (or the pseudogene TRBV3-2) and TRBJ1-2; 9 nucleotides agree with TRBD1. CDR1 and CDR2 (germline): LGHDT, YNNKEL (reference sequence). V dropped 3 bases and J dropped 4; count of bases not matched to a gene: 9. The CDR3 is made up of 16 amino acids. CDR3 loop: CASSQYTGGYGYGYTF. The CDR3, as DNA: TGTGCCAGCAGCCAGTACACAGGGGGCTACGGCTATGGCTACACCTTC.

This chain links TRBV27 with TRBJ1-1, with a tentative D call TRBD1 (5 bases). CDR1 and CDR2 (germline): MNHEY, SMNVEV (reference sequence). V was trimmed by 11 bases and J by 1 base, leaving 17 bases between them. The CDR3 has 14 amino acids. CDR3 DNA: TGTGCCGTTCATTGGGGCGGAGCGAACACTGAAGCTTTCTTT. This encodes CAVHWGGANTEAFF.

V gene TRBV7-7 combines with J gene TRBJ2-5; D gene ambiguous. V lost 5 bases, J lost 5 bases, and 18 bases lay in between. Germline assignment: CDR1 SSHAT and CDR2 FNYEAQ (reference sequence). There are 15 residues in the CDR3. The CDR3 DNA is TGTGCCAGCAGCCGCGCTCGGGTCCCTAGGGAGACCCAGTACTTC. This translates into CASSRARVPRETQYF.